A selection of T cell receptor beta chains follows, all from one sample in a study of blood T cell repertoires in COVID-19. Profiled with immunoSEQ multiplex PCR; TCRdb holds only in-frame clones, not every one. The data show approximately 130,000 clones, roughly 72% seen once. Sequences were obtained from peripheral blood. These receptors were obtained from a human donor in a cohort sampled during active COVID-19. The CDR3 runs from the conserved cysteine through the conserved F or W. D genes are given only for firm matches. The listing skips clone size in some rows; elsewhere it reads once, few, many or a size class.

D	V	J	size	CDR3	DNA
-	TRBV19	TRBJ2-7	-	CASSIVISYEQYF	TGTGCCAGTAGTATCGTAATCTCCTACGAGCAGTACTTC
-	TRBV6-5	TRBJ2-7	-	CASIDIYEQYF	TGTGCCAGCATAGATATTTACGAGCAGTACTTC
-	TRBV4-1	TRBJ1-1	-	CASSQDHTNTEAFF	TGCGCCAGCAGCCAAGATCACACGAACACTGAAGCTTTCTTT
-	TRBV29-1	TRBJ1-1	-	CSVGAGNTEAFF	TGCAGCGTTGGGGCAGGGAACACTGAAGCTTTCTTT
TRBD1	TRBV29-1	TRBJ1-2	-	CSVLGTGDYGYTF	TGCAGCGTCCTTGGGACAGGAGACTATGGCTACACCTTC
-	TRBV7-6	TRBJ1-5	few	CASSLTGGANQPQHF	TGTGCCAGCAGCTTAACAGGAGGGGCCAATCAGCCCCAGCATTTT
-	TRBV5-8	TRBJ1-2	many	CASSLARVGYTF	TGTGCCAGCAGCTTGGCCAGGGTCGGCTACACCTTC
TRBD2	TRBV6-5	TRBJ2-3	-	CASSLQSGGTDTQYF	TGTGCCAGCAGCCTCCAAAGCGGGGGTACAGATACGCAGTATTTT
TRBD1	TRBV6-1	TRBJ2-7	-	CASSDWTTGGSNAKYF	TGTGCCAGCAGTGACTGGACGACAGGGGGCAGCAACGCGAAGTACTTC
-	TRBV10-3	TRBJ2-2	-	CAISELQGDTGELFF	TGTGCCATCAGTGAGTTACAGGGAGACACCGGGGAGCTGTTTTTT
TRBD1	TRBV10-3	TRBJ1-1	-	CAISHPDRGNTEAFF	TGTGCCATCAGTCATCCGGACAGGGGGAACACTGAAGCTTTCTTT
-	TRBV11-3	TRBJ2-2	-	CASSLASTGELFF	TGTGCCAGCAGCTTGGCTTCCACCGGGGAGCTGTTTTTT
-	TRBV7-9	TRBJ2-2	-	CASSAQGGTGELFF	TGTGCCAGCAGCGCCCAGGGGGGCACCGGGGAGCTGTTTTTT
-	TRBV19	TRBJ1-1	-	CASRGGQLNTEAFF	TGTGCCAGTAGGGGCGGACAGCTGAACACTGAAGCTTTCTTT
TRBD1	TRBV5-1	TRBJ1-4	-	CASSSGQGLRNEKLFF	TGCGCCAGCAGTAGCGGACAGGGGCTCCGTAATGAAAAACTGTTTTTT
-	TRBV2	TRBJ1-2	-	CASSGRQRLGGYTF	TGTGCCAGCAGCGGCCGCCAGAGGCTCGGGGGCTACACCTTC
-	TRBV3-1/TRBV3-2	TRBJ1-4	-	CASSLRQNEKLFF	TGTGCCAGCAGCCTGAGGCAGAATGAAAAACTGTTTTTT
-	TRBV3-1/TRBV3-2	TRBJ1-1	-	CASSQEGHRGNTEAFF	TGTGCCAGCAGCCAAGAAGGACATCGAGGGAACACTGAAGCTTTCTTT
-	TRBV2	TRBJ1-1	-	CASSVLQGGTEAFF	TGTGCCAGCAGTGTCCTCCAGGGTGGCACTGAAGCTTTCTTT
TRBD2	TRBV3-1/TRBV3-2	TRBJ2-1	once	CASSRSSGGAKYEQFF	TGTGCCAGCAGCCGATCTAGCGGGGGGGCCAAATATGAGCAGTTCTTC
TRBD1	TRBV9	TRBJ2-1	-	CASSVAGQGAYEQFF	TGTGCCAGCAGCGTAGCGGGACAGGGGGCCTATGAGCAGTTCTTC
-	TRBV27	TRBJ1-6	-	CASSFIAGDNSPLHF	TGTGCCAGCAGTTTTATCGCGGGGGATAATTCACCCCTCCACTTT
TRBD1	TRBV19	TRBJ1-2	few	CASGRDSRGYGYTF	TGTGCCAGTGGACGGGACAGCCGTGGCTATGGCTACACCTTC
-	TRBV4-1	TRBJ2-1	-	CASSPDILAGVDNEQFF	TGCGCCAGCAGCCCAGACATTCTAGCAGGGGTCGACAATGAGCAGTTCTTC
-	TRBV7-3	TRBJ1-1	-	CASSLDHRGTEAFF	TGTGCCAGCAGCCTGGACCACCGGGGCACTGAAGCTTTCTTT
-	TRBV6-5	TRBJ2-1	-	CASSYSMRNEQFF	TGTGCCAGCAGTTACTCGATGCGTAATGAGCAGTTCTTC
TRBD1	TRBV11-3	TRBJ2-1	-	CASSFEGQGTYNEQFF	TGTGCCAGCAGCTTCGAGGGACAGGGGACCTACAATGAGCAGTTCTTC
TRBD1	TRBV27	TRBJ1-2	-	CASSLSIGQGGSGYTF	TGTGCCAGCAGTTTATCTATAGGACAGGGCGGTTCTGGCTACACCTTC
TRBD1	TRBV9	TRBJ1-6	once	CASSSGTGLNSPLHF	TGTGCCAGCAGCTCGGGGACAGGGCTGAATTCACCCCTCCACTTT
TRBD1	TRBV27	TRBJ1-1	-	CASSPRTGALNTEAFF	TGTGCCAGCAGTCCCCGGACAGGGGCCTTGAACACTGAAGCTTTCTTT
-	TRBV30	TRBJ1-2	-	CAWSAGVVNGYTF	TGTGCCTGGAGTGCGGGGGTTGTGAATGGCTACACCTTC
-	TRBV15	TRBJ1-2	-	CATSRADGYTF	TGTGCCACCAGCAGAGCCGATGGCTACACCTTC
-	TRBV9	TRBJ1-2	-	CASSAELDYGYTF	TGTGCCAGCAGCGCAGAGCTAGACTATGGCTACACCTTC
TRBD1	TRBV6-5	TRBJ2-7	-	CASRPLGQGTYEQYF	TGTGCCAGCAGGCCCCTAGGACAGGGAACCTACGAGCAGTACTTC
TRBD1	TRBV19	TRBJ1-1	-	CASSLGQGSTEAFF	TGTGCCAGTAGTTTGGGACAGGGGAGTACTGAAGCTTTCTTT
-	TRBV30	TRBJ1-2	-	CAWSANRAYYGYTF	TGTGCCTGGAGTGCGAACAGGGCGTACTATGGCTACACCTTC
-	TRBV29-1	TRBJ1-1	-	CSVSMGRTEAFF	TGCAGCGTTTCAATGGGGAGGACTGAAGCTTTCTTT
TRBD2	TRBV30	TRBJ2-2	-	CAWSGYSSGGAAGELFF	TGTGCCTGGAGTGGATACTCTAGCGGGGGGGCCGCCGGGGAGCTGTTTTTT
TRBD1	TRBV2	TRBJ1-1	few	CASSEDRINTEAFF	TGTGCCAGCAGTGAGGACAGGATCAACACTGAAGCTTTCTTT
TRBD2	TRBV5-4	TRBJ2-3	once	CASSSYGTSLKDTQYF	TGTGCCAGCAGCTCGTACGGGACTAGCTTAAAGGATACGCAGTATTTT
-	TRBV4-1	TRBJ1-2	-	CASSQVYRPRGDYTF	TGCGCCAGCAGCCAAGTCTACAGGCCACGTGGGGACTACACCTTC
TRBD1	TRBV5-1	TRBJ1-1	-	CASSFPRTGGDTEAFF	TGCGCCAGCAGCTTCCCGAGGACAGGGGGCGACACTGAAGCTTTCTTT
TRBD2	TRBV2	TRBJ2-5	-	CASSELAGAAETQYF	TGTGCCAGCAGTGAGCTAGCGGGGGCCGCAGAGACCCAGTACTTC
-	TRBV30	TRBJ2-3	once	CAWSGAPRNTQYF	TGTGCCTGGAGTGGGGCTCCCCGTAATACGCAGTATTTT
TRBD1	TRBV6-5	TRBJ1-4	few	CASSSRDRTTNEKLFF	TGTGCCAGCAGTTCCCGGGACAGAACAACTAATGAAAAACTGTTTTTT
-	TRBV6-5	TRBJ2-7	few	CASKSNRETYEQYF	TGTGCCAGCAAGTCAAACAGGGAAACCTACGAGCAGTACTTC
TRBD1	TRBV7-9	TRBJ1-5	few	CASSQGQGNQPQHF	TGTGCCAGCAGCCAGGGACAGGGGAATCAGCCCCAGCATTTT
-	TRBV15	TRBJ1-3	once	CATSRRQFAGNTIYF	TGTGCCACCAGCAGAAGACAGTTCGCTGGAAACACCATATATTTT
-	TRBV15	TRBJ1-1	-	CATSRDGGATEAFF	TGTGCCACCAGCAGAGATGGGGGCGCGACTGAAGCTTTCTTT
-	TRBV7-8	TRBJ1-2	-	CASSLSSNYGYTF	TGTGCCAGCAGCTTATCATCTAACTATGGCTACACCTTC
-	TRBV6-6	TRBJ2-3	-	CASRDQGQSTDTQYF	TGTGCCAGCAGGGACCAGGGTCAAAGCACAGATACGCAGTATTTT
-	TRBV6-6	TRBJ2-7	once	CASSYTEYEQYF	TGTGCCAGCAGTTACACCGAGTACGAGCAGTACTTC
-	TRBV30	TRBJ1-1	-	CAWSVQVNTEAFF	TGTGCCTGGAGTGTACAGGTGAACACTGAAGCTTTCTTT
TRBD1	TRBV18	TRBJ2-2	few	CASSPNPATGGTGELFF	TGTGCCAGCTCACCAAACCCGGCGACAGGGGGCACCGGGGAGCTGTTTTTT
TRBD1	TRBV11-2	TRBJ1-4	-	CASSFDRGPNEKLFF	TGTGCCAGCAGCTTCGACAGGGGCCCTAATGAAAAACTGTTTTTT
-	TRBV2	TRBJ1-2	once	CASSVGVGYTF	TGTGCCAGCAGTGTCGGGGTTGGCTACACCTTC
TRBD1	TRBV9	TRBJ2-7	-	CASSYRQGRTYEQYF	TGTGCCAGCAGCTATCGACAGGGCCGAACCTACGAGCAGTACTTC